The 13 T cell receptor beta chains presented below share a single source sample, sequenced in a study of shared clonotypes between healthy human individuals (dated by TCRdb to 2020 to 2021). For the CD8 naive samples, CD45RO-negative cells were positively selected for CCR7, yielding a CD45RA+CCR7+ population from which TemRA cells were excluded. Library generation was performed with the immunoSEQ multiplex PCR assay. Drawn from immuneACCESS, this table holds only the in-frame rearrangements with V and J called that TCRdb kept. Clones are partly lost; checked studies trace under half to an unresolved V gene and leave the rest unexplained. Present in this sample are some 2,100,000 clones, about 93% of which were seen just once. 1.5% to 2% of the sample belongs to the ten largest clones. Input material: naive CD8+ T cells from PBMCs. The meaning of the sample's cell subset or site label: CD45RA+CCR7+. These receptors originate from a man younger than 30 in good health. Some clones in this sample may be carry-over from other donors' samples.

As to this clone: A junction end diverges from the germline sequence, so it may reflect a read error. This sequence joins TRBV2 and TRBJ1-1; no definite D call. CDR3 length equals 16 residues. Germline loops: CDR1 SNHLY, CDR2 FYNNEI. CDR3 sequence reads: CASSEGRTYWPSEAFF. In DNA form, the CDR3 reads TGTGCCAGCAGTGAAGGTCGAACCTATTGGCCCTCTGAGGCTTTCTTT.

The chain uses TRBV19 and TRBJ1-2, with D uncertain. The CDR3 is 16 amino acids. The V gene's germline CDR1 is LNHDA and CDR2 SQIVND (reference sequence). The V end lost 4 bases, the J end lost 6 bases, and 21 bases lay between the germline ends. The DNA for the CDR3 is TGTGCCAGTAGTACGGCAACGTCTGTCAGGCTTGATGGCTACACCTTC. Its protein product is CASSTATSVRLDGYTF.

The chain recombines TRBV27 with TRBJ1-2; 11 bases fit TRBD1. Germline loops: CDR1 MNHEY, CDR2 SMNVEV (reference sequence). Trimming took 8 bases from V and 0 from J; bases not matched to a gene: 14. The CDR3 covers 18 residues. CDR3 in DNA: TGTGCCAGCCACGCGCGTCCGGGACAGGGGGATTCTAACTATGGCTACACCTTC. Translation: CASHARPGQGDSNYGYTF.

V usage is TRBV4-1 and J usage is TRBJ2-7, with 9 bases identical to TRBD1. Germline V CDR1 and CDR2: MGHRA, YSYEKL. V shed 1 base and J 6 bases; nucleotides not matched to a gene: 4. The CDR3 totals 14 residues. The CDR3 spells CASSQGTGELEQYF. CDR3 DNA: TGCGCCAGCAGCCAAGGGACAGGGGAACTCGAGCAGTACTTC.

This chain joins TRBV14 and TRBJ1-2; D might be TRBD1 (6 bases). Trimming left V 1 base short and J 6 bases short, with 12 bases between. Germline values: CDR1 SGHDN, CDR2 FVKESK. This CDR3 contains 14 residues. CDR3 bases: TGTGCCAGCAGCCAAGGCCGTGGGGGCCATGGCTACACCTTC. Amino acid sequence: CASSQGRGGHGYTF.

V is TRBV7-8 and J is TRBJ2-1; weak D call: TRBD2 (5 bases). V was clipped by 6 bases and J by 9 bases, with 15 bases between them. Germline-derived CDR1 and CDR2 are SGHVS and FQNEAQ. The CDR3 contains 13 residues. The CDR3 region has the DNA TGTGCCAGCAGAACCCGGGGAAGGATTGAGCAGTTCTTC. This gives the protein CASRTRGRIEQFF.

The genes are TRBV2 and TRBJ2-7; 10 nucleotides line up with TRBD2. Trimming took 3 bases from V and 2 from J; bases not matched to a gene: 1. This CDR3 region has 14 residues. The germline V gene has CDR1 SNHLY and CDR2 FYNNEI. CDR3 protein: CASSDLAGAYEQYF. In DNA, the CDR3 is TGTGCCAGCAGTGATCTAGCGGGAGCCTACGAGCAGTACTTC.

This clone was detected only a few times. The chain is built from TRBV30 and TRBJ1-5, with D hard to call. Germline loops: CDR1 GTSNPN, CDR2 SVGIG (reference sequence). V lost 1 base to trimming and J lost 7 bases, with 11 bases between them. The CDR3 is 13 amino acids. The CDR3 DNA reads TGTGCCTGGAGTGGTAGGGATACCCAGCCCCAGCATTTT. This gives the protein CAWSGRDTQPQHF. Based on the CDR3 plus reference TRBV30 and TRBJ1-5, the full variable domain is SQTIHQWPATLVQPVGSPLSLECTVEGTSNPNLYWYRQAAGRGLQLLFYSVGIGQISSEVPQNLSASRPQDRQFILSSKKLLLSDSGFYLCAWSGRDTQPQHFGDGTRLSIL.

The chain recombines TRBV30 with TRBJ2-1; 9 bases agree with TRBD1. The CDR3 runs to 18 residues. V lost 8 bases to trimming and J lost 0 bases; unmatched junction nucleotides: 17. From germline, CDR1 is GTSNPN and CDR2 SVGIG (reference sequence). The CDR3 sequence is CAGQGFLRLTSSYNEQFF. As DNA, the CDR3 is TGTGCCGGACAGGGGTTCTTACGCCTTACCAGCTCCTACAATGAGCAGTTCTTC.

The chain joins TRBV27 to TRBJ2-7; 9 bases are shared with TRBD1. The V gene end was trimmed by 7 bases and the J gene end by 0 bases; junction bases not matched to a gene: 10. Germline V gene lookup returns CDR1 MNHEY and CDR2 SMNVEV (reference sequence). The CDR3 is 16 residues long. CDR3 residues: CASTETGTGRSYEQYF. Here the CDR3 DNA reads TGTGCCAGCACCGAGACCGGGACAGGGCGCTCCTACGAGCAGTACTTC.

The chain recombines TRBV29-1 with TRBJ1-1; the D gene is possibly TRBD1 (5 bases). Trimming took 5 bases from V and 0 from J, leaving 10 bases between them. The CDR3 contains 13 residues. Germline V lookup: CDR1 SQVTM, CDR2 ANQGSEA. The CDR3 bases are TGCAGCGTTTGGGACGGGATGAACACTGAAGCTTTCTTT. This codes for CSVWDGMNTEAFF.

The gene calls are TRBV14 and TRBJ2-7, with 8 bases matching TRBD1. Trimming cost V 6 bases and J 4 bases; bases outside gene matches: 8. CDR1 and CDR2 (germline): SGHDN, FVKESK. The CDR3 is 14 amino acids. CDR3: CASSPHRGSYEQYF. In DNA form, the CDR3 reads TGTGCCAGCAGTCCGCACAGGGGGTCGTACGAGCAGTACTTC.

The chain employs TRBV2 and TRBJ2-7, with 8 bases matching TRBD2. Germline assignment: CDR1 SNHLY and CDR2 FYNNEI. V trimming: 8 bases; J trimming: 3 bases; junction bases outside the gene matches: 12. This CDR3 has 15 amino acids. DNA of the CDR3: TGTGCCAGCTCCCCTGCGGGGGGATTCATCTACGAGCAGTACTTC. Protein: CASSPAGGFIYEQYF.